Following are 20 T cell receptor beta chains from one sample sequenced in a study of molecular identifiers for immune sequencing clone quantification. TCRdb reanalysed the PCR reads using MiXCR and keeps one entry per CDR3 protein. The sample contains just under 650,000 distinct CDR3 sequences, about 20% of which appear only once. Source material: naive CD8+ T cells from blood, with Jurkat cell RNA spiked in. Subset in this sample: FACS-sorted CD8+CD4-CCR7+CD45RA+ naive T cells. Source of these receptors: a human donor in good health. Some libraries in this study had Jurkat cell RNA spiked in.

This clonotype was counted between two and nine times. This chain uses TRBV5-8 with TRBJ2-2; no clear D. Per the germline V gene, CDR1 is SGHTS and CDR2 is YDEGEE. The CDR3 totals 13 residues. Trimming removed 7 bases from V and 1 base from J, with 8 bases in between. The CDR3 bases are TGTGCCAGCCTTACAATGAACACCGGGGAGCTGTTTTTT. Translating it yields CASLTMNTGELFF.

A note on this clonotype: A much bigger clone sits one base away, suggesting this may be a read error. The rearrangement joins TRBV6-2 or TRBV6-3 to TRBJ1-6; D unclear. The germline V gene encodes CDR1 MNHEY and CDR2 SVGEGT. The CDR3 loop spans 14 amino acids. Trimming pared 0 bases from V and 9 bases from J, leaving 9 bases between. The DNA of the CDR3 is TGTGCCAGCAGTTACTCGAATCATAGTTCACCCCTCCACTTT. Translated, it gives CASSYSNHSSPLHF.

This clonotype was recorded at least ten times. The gene calls are TRBV18 and TRBJ2-4; D is undetermined. Trimming took off 4 bases at V and 8 bases at J, with 12 bases between the two ends. The CDR3 has 13 amino acids. Germline V gene lookup returns CDR1 KGHSH and CDR2 LQKENI. The CDR3 sequence is CASSRVASDIQYF. DNA of the CDR3: TGTGCCAGCTCACGAGTTGCATCGGACATTCAGTACTTC.

In this sample, this clonotype turned up many times. This chain joins TRBV4-3 and TRBJ1-1; TRBD1 is a possible D gene (5 bases). CDR3 length: 14 residues. Trimming took 1 base from V and 3 from J, leaving 9 bases between them. The V gene's germline CDR1 is LGHNA and CDR2 YSLEER. CDR3 DNA: TGCGCCAGCAGCCAAGTCAGGGTCGACACTGAAGCTTTCTTT. It is translated as CASSQVRVDTEAFF.

This clonotype came up once. Because it lacks the conserved phenylalanine or tryptophan at the end, this CDR3 is likely a read error. The genes are TRBV19 and TRBJ1-1, with D perhaps matching TRBD1 (6 bases). Germline V CDR1 and CDR2: LNHDA, SQIVND (reference sequence). V lost 5 bases and J 0 bases, leaving 13 bases between the germline ends. This CDR3 contains 15 residues. The CDR3 coding sequence is TGTGCCAGTAGTTACTCAGGGGAGTTGAACACTGAAGCTTTCTCT. This sequence encodes CASSYSGELNTEAFS.

This clonotype appeared a few times. The chain uses TRBV11-3 and TRBJ2-2; D is unclear. In germline, CDR1 is SGHNT, CDR2 YENEEA. The CDR3 spans 13 residues. With 3 bases removed from V and 3 bases from J, the gap between germline ends came to 5 bases. This chain's CDR3 is CASSFRYTGELFF. The CDR3, as DNA: TGTGCCAGCAGCTTTCGGTACACCGGGGAGCTGTTTTTT. The full variable domain, completed using reference TRBV11-3 and TRBJ2-2, is EAGVVQSPRYKIIEKKQPVAFWCNPISGHNTLYWYLQNLGQGPELLIRYENEEAVDDSQLPKDRFSAERLKGVDSTLKIQPAELGDSAVYLCASSFRYTGELFFGEGSRLTVL.

There are many counts of this clonotype. The chain's CDR3 is CASSSWTGQETQYF. The CDR3 coding sequence is TGTGCCAGCAGCTCTTGGACAGGACAAGAGACCCAGTACTTC. This rearrangement joins TRBV7-9 to TRBJ2-5, with 7 positions matching TRBD1. The CDR3 has 14 amino acids. Losses at the gene ends were 4 bases for V and 2 bases for J; bases not matched to a gene: 4. From germline, CDR1 is SEHNR and CDR2 FQNEAQ (reference sequence).

This chain uses TRBV10-3 with TRBJ2-5; tentatively, D is TRBD1 or TRBD2 (5 bases each). The CDR3 runs to 15 residues. Germline assignment: CDR1 ENHRY and CDR2 SYGVKD. V lost 0 bases, J lost 5 bases, and 13 bases lay in between. CDR3 in DNA: TGTGCCATCAGTGAGTCGATATCCGGGACCGAGACCCAGTACTTC. Translated: CAISESISGTETQYF.

This clonotype has at least ten counts. This sequence joins TRBV12-3 or TRBV12-4 and TRBJ2-1; 10 nucleotides line up with TRBD2. With 4 bases clipped from V and 4 bases from J, the junction kept 4 bases outside the gene matches. The length of the CDR3 is 15 residues. This chain's CDR3 is CASSSSGGEYNEQFF. CDR3 nucleotide sequence: TGTGCCAGCAGTTCCAGCGGGGGGGAATACAATGAGCAGTTCTTC.

The V call is TRBV12-3 or TRBV12-4, the J call TRBJ2-7, with D possibly TRBD1 on 6 matching bases. V shed 3 bases and J shed 4 bases, with 13 bases lying between them. This CDR3 is 14 amino acids long. CDR3 DNA: TGTGCCAGCAGTTTTCTTAGGACAGATTACGAGCAGTACTTC. The encoded protein is CASSFLRTDYEQYF.

Ten or more counts support this clonotype. This sequence joins TRBV11-2 and TRBJ2-7; D might be TRBD1 or TRBD2, each matching 5 bases. The length of the CDR3 is 13 residues. V lost 5 bases and J lost 7, with 15 bases in between. The germline gives CDR1 SGHAT, CDR2 FQNNGV. CDR3 nucleotides: TGTGCCAGCAGCCTTGGGACGCCTTATGAGCAGTACTTC. Its translation is CASSLGTPYEQYF.

This clonotype was counted between two and nine times. Here the CDR3 reads CASSLLGTGQPQHF. As DNA, the CDR3 is TGTGCCAGCAGTTTACTGGGGACGGGGCAGCCCCAGCATTTT. This chain uses TRBV28 with TRBJ1-5, with D possibly matching TRBD1 (5 bases). The CDR3 is 14 residues long. The V end was cut by 2 bases, the J end by 7 bases, with 12 bases between. CDR1 is MDHEN, CDR2 SYDVKM, per germline.

This clonotype was seen a handful of times. The rearrangement uses TRBV6-1 and TRBJ1-2, with 10 bases lining up with TRBD1. V shed 6 bases, J shed 9 bases, and the junction held 4 bases outside the gene matches. The CDR3 spans 12 residues. Germline V gene lookup returns CDR1 MNHNS and CDR2 SASEGT. CDR3 amino acids: CASRGQGYRYTF. The CDR3 DNA follows: TGTGCCAGCAGGGGACAGGGGTATCGCTACACCTTC.

The chain carries TRBV7-9 and TRBJ1-2; TRBD1 matches at 8 bases. V dropped 1 base and J dropped 7; count of bases not matched to a gene: 2. Looked up from germline, CDR1 is SEHNR and CDR2 is FQNEAQ (reference sequence). CDR3 length: 13 residues. This CDR3 is CASSLGTGTGYTF. The CDR3 nucleotides read TGTGCCAGCAGCTTAGGGACAGGGACTGGCTACACCTTC.

The chain recombines TRBV6-6 with TRBJ2-5, with 10 bases that match TRBD2. After removal of 0 bases from V and 1 base from J, the junction contained 8 bases not matched to a gene. Germline loops: CDR1 MNHNY, CDR2 SVGAGI (reference sequence). The CDR3 consists of 18 residues. The CDR3 is CASSYSNVAGGPQETQYF. Written as DNA, the CDR3 is TGTGCCAGCAGTTACTCGAATGTAGCGGGGGGCCCCCAAGAGACCCAGTACTTC.

In its sample, this clonotype was seen a few times. The chain links TRBV4-1 to TRBJ1-2; D gene unclear. Trimming stripped 0 bases from V and 10 bases from J, with 9 bases between. The CDR3 has 12 residues. Germline V gene sequence: CDR1 MGHRA, CDR2 YSYEKL. DNA for the CDR3: TGCGCCAGCAGCCAAGATAAGCGGCTCTACACCTTC. Protein product: CASSQDKRLYTF.

This clonotype has only a few counts. This chain joins TRBV6-8 and TRBJ2-1; TRBD2 agrees at 7 bases. The CDR3 consists of 13 residues. The trim removed 9 bases at V and 2 bases at J, leaving 4 bases unmatched. The germline V gene encodes CDR1 MNHGY and CDR2 SAAAGT. The CDR3, as DNA: TGTGCCAGAGCTAGCGGCCCCTACAATGAGCAGTTCTTC. Protein product: CARASGPYNEQFF.

Concerning this clonotype itself: Being one base from a much bigger clone, this may be a read error. The rearrangement uses TRBV6-1 and TRBJ2-7; 7 bases are a match to TRBD1. Germline trimming cut 11 bases from V and 3 bases from J; bases unmatched to any gene: 16. The CDR3 is 15 amino acids. Germline V gene lookup returns CDR1 MNHNS and CDR2 SASEGT. CDR3 nucleotide sequence: TGTGCCGGCTCGGGACAGCGGTATAGTAGCTACGAGCAGTACTTC. The encoded protein is CAGSGQRYSSYEQYF.

This clonotype was recorded at least ten times. J is TRBJ1-5 and V is TRBV3-1, with D tentatively TRBD1 (5 bases). CDR3 length equals 12 residues. Germline values: CDR1 LGHDT, CDR2 YNNKEL (reference sequence). V lost 6 bases and J lost 4, with 7 bases in between. This CDR3 reads CASSQGNQPQHF. The CDR3 DNA sequence: TGTGCCAGCAGTCAGGGAAATCAGCCCCAGCATTTT.

As concerns this clonotype: A clone one base away is much larger, so this may be a read error. This chain uses TRBV3-1 with TRBJ2-3, with D possibly being TRBD2 (6 bases). This CDR3 is 17 amino acids long. In germline, CDR1 is LGHDT, CDR2 YNNKEL (reference sequence). The CDR3 is CACSPRLVVAGTDTQYF. As DNA, the CDR3 is TGTGCCTGCAGCCCCCGACTTGTGGTAGCGGGCACAGATACGCAGTATTTT.